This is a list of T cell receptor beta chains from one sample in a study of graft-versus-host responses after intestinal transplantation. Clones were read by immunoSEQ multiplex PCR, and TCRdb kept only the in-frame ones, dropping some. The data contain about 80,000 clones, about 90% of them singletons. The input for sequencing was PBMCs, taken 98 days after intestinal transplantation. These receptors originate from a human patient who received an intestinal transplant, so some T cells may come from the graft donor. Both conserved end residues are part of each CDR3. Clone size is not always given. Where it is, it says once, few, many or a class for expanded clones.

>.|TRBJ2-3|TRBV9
CASSEFSTDTQYF
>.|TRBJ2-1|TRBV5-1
CASSLGVLNEQFF
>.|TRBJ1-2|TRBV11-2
CASSWTGPYGYTF
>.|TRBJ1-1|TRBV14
CASSPTHKNTEAFF
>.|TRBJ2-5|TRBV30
CAWRKAGRLGETQYF
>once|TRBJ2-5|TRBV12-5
CASGSPPRAKETQYF
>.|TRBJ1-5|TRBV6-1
CASRSTGNSNQPQHF
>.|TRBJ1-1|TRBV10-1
CASSDGLRPGGDTEAFF
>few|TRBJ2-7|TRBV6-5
CASSYGGPSYEQYF
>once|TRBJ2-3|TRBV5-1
CASSRGQGRADTQYF
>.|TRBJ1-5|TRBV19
CASSTRDRAGQPQHF
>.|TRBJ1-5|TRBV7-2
CASSLAGSNQPQHF
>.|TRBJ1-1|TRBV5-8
CASSRDPGQRRGTEAFF
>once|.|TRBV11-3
CASSLGGGSEYEQYF
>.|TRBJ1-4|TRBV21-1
CASPYGSNEKLFF
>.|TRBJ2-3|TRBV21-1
CASEPKTGVGSDTQYF
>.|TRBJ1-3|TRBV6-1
CASTLGGDLGNTIYF
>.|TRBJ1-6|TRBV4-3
CASSQVVREYNSPLHF
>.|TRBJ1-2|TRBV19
CASSIMSGWNYGYTF
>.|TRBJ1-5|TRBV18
CASSLYSDQPQHF
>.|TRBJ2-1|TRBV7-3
CASSLNPGTGDYNEQFF
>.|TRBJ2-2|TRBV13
CASSPLGTTTSTGELFF
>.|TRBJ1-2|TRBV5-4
CASSLGWTNYGYTF
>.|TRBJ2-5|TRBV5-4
CASSLGGLAGALGRETQYF